The 15 T cell receptor beta chains in this list originate from one sample, sequenced in a study of T cells in localized non-small cell lung cancer. Profiling relied on immunoSEQ multiplex PCR, and the TCRdb table lists in-frame clones only, not all of them. The data hold 35,000 to 40,000 clones, with around 79% observed a single time. Here the sequenced sample was peripheral blood, taken before any cancer treatment. These receptors came from a male donor at least 60 years old with stage III squamous cell lung carcinoma.

The genes are TRBV7-2 and TRBJ2-1; no firm D call. V gave up 1 base and J gave up 2 bases, with 9 bases separating them. This CDR3 is built from 15 residues. Germline CDR1 and CDR2: SGHTA and FQGNSA. CDR3 loop: CASSLGRATYNEQFF. CDR3 bases: TGTGCCAGCAGCTTAGGTCGGGCCACCTACAATGAGCAGTTCTTC.

This chain uses TRBV11-2 with TRBJ2-5; tentatively, D is TRBD1 (5 bases). V lost 4 bases to trimming and J lost 7 bases, with 19 bases between them. The length of the CDR3 is 15 residues. Per germline, CDR1 SGHAT and CDR2 FQNNGV. CDR3 sequence (DNA): TGTGCCAGCAGCTCCTTCTCAGGGTCCCAGGGGACCCAGTACTTC. It translates to CASSSFSGSQGTQYF.

This clone was seen a handful of times. The DNA of the CDR3 is TGCGCCAGCAGCCAATACGGGACAGGGGGCAATCAGCCCCAGCATTTT. It is translated as CASSQYGTGGNQPQHF. The J gene is TRBJ1-5, the V gene TRBV4-1; 10 bases match TRBD1. The ends lost 2 bases at V and 2 bases at J; junction bases unmatched: 3. The V gene's germline CDR1 is MGHRA and CDR2 YSYEKL. The CDR3 extends over 16 amino acids.

J is TRBJ2-1 and V is TRBV5-6, with 10 bases lining up with TRBD2. The germline V gene has CDR1 SGHDT and CDR2 YYEEEE. V lost 0 bases to trimming and J lost 3 bases; unmatched junction nucleotides: 6. CDR3 length: 17 residues. Written as DNA, the CDR3 is TGTGCCAGCAGCTTGGTCCTAGCGGGAGCCAGCTACAATGAGCAGTTCTTC. This codes for CASSLVLAGASYNEQFF.

Only one count was recorded for this clone. This chain uses TRBV10-1 with TRBJ2-2; D possibly corresponds to TRBD1 (6 bases). Trimming pared 0 bases from V and 5 bases from J, leaving 13 bases between. Germline assignment: CDR1 WNHNN and CDR2 SYGVQD (reference sequence). The CDR3 extends over 16 amino acids. Here the CDR3 DNA reads TGCGCCAGCAGTGAGTCGGGAACAGGGCTTACCGGGGAGCTGTTTTTT. Translated: CASSESGTGLTGELFF.

The chain recombines TRBV19 with TRBJ2-7; D not resolved. Germline values: CDR1 LNHDA, CDR2 SQIVND (reference sequence). Between the trimmed V and J ends, which lost 2 bases and 1 base, there was a span of 6 bases. This CDR3 comprises 13 residues. The CDR3 nucleotides read TGTGCCAGTAGTATAAGCAGTTCCTACGAGCAGTACTTC. Its protein product is CASSISSSYEQYF.

The CDR3 coding sequence is TGTGCCAGCAGTTTGGAAAACATTCAGTACTTC. This codes for CASSLENIQYF. V usage is TRBV2 and J usage is TRBJ2-4, with no clear D. Between the trimmed V and J ends, which lost 5 bases and 5 bases, there was a span of 4 bases. The CDR3 covers 11 residues. Germline V gene lookup returns CDR1 SNHLY and CDR2 FYNNEI.

This clone was counted a few times. The chain uses TRBV20-1 and TRBJ2-5, with unresolved D. V dropped 3 bases and J dropped 5 bases, with 7 bases sitting between them. The CDR3 loop spans 11 amino acids. Looked up from germline, CDR1 is DFQATT and CDR2 is SNEGSKA (reference sequence). CDR3 in amino acids: CSARVGETQYF. The CDR3 bases are TGCAGTGCTAGGGTTGGGGAGACCCAGTACTTC.

V and J are TRBV27 and TRBJ1-5, with D tentatively TRBD1 (5 bases). The length of the CDR3 is 15 residues. The V gene lost 5 bases and the J gene lost 0 bases, with 11 bases spanning the gap. Germline V gene data show CDR1 as MNHEY and CDR2 as SMNVEV (reference sequence). The CDR3 is CASSGQGLSNQPQHF. For the CDR3, the DNA is TGTGCCAGCAGTGGGCAGGGACTTAGCAATCAGCCCCAGCATTTT.

In DNA form, the CDR3 reads TGTGCCAGCCTCTCCCGACAGGGGTTTCTCACCTTC. Its translation: CASLSRQGFLTF. V is TRBV6-6 and J is TRBJ1-2; TRBD1 agrees at 8 bases. Looked up from germline, CDR1 is MNHNY and CDR2 is SVGAGI (reference sequence). The CDR3 totals 12 residues. The junction had 12 bases not matched to a gene; V was cut back by 8 bases and J by 13 bases.

The gene calls are TRBV7-9 and TRBJ2-1, with TRBD2 matching over 9 bases. The CDR3 runs to 17 residues. With 3 bases clipped from V and 4 bases from J, the junction kept 10 bases outside the gene matches. From germline, CDR1 is SEHNR and CDR2 FQNEAQ (reference sequence). CDR3 coding DNA: TGTGCCAGCAGCTTGGAGGCGCTAGCGGGACCTTACAATGAGCAGTTCTTC. This encodes CASSLEALAGPYNEQFF.

Only one count was recorded for this clone. This chain uses TRBV9 with TRBJ1-3; no firm D call. The CDR3 spans 15 residues. The V end lost 0 bases, the J end lost 0 bases, and 7 bases lay between the germline ends. Germline V gene data show CDR1 as SGDLS and CDR2 as YYNGEE. This CDR3 reads CASSVASYSGNTIYF. The CDR3 DNA sequence: TGTGCCAGCAGCGTAGCCAGCTACTCTGGAAACACCATATATTTT.

The chain employs TRBV5-1 and TRBJ2-7, with D unresolved. The ends were cut back, 3 bases at V and 7 bases at J, with 14 bases in the middle. The CDR3 covers 13 residues. The V gene's germline CDR1 is SGHRS and CDR2 YFSETQ. CDR3 sequence: CASSSDVLGEQYF. DNA of the CDR3: TGCGCCAGCAGCTCCGACGTCCTGGGAGAGCAGTACTTC.

The chain uses TRBV28 and TRBJ1-6; the match to TRBD1 covers 7 bases. The CDR3 runs to 14 residues. Germline CDR1 and CDR2: MDHEN and SYDVKM. The trim removed 6 bases at V and 7 bases at J, leaving 6 bases unmatched. The CDR3 nucleotides read TGTGCCAGCAGCGCTCCGGGACAGAATTCACCCCTCCACTTT. Its protein is CASSAPGQNSPLHF.

This clone appeared a single time. In nucleotides, the CDR3 is TGTGCCAGTAGTAGATCCCACCACACAGATACGCAGTATTTT. It is translated as CASSRSHHTDTQYF. V gene TRBV19 combines with J gene TRBJ2-3; no definite D call. The CDR3 is made up of 14 amino acids. CDR1 and CDR2 (germline): LNHDA, SQIVND (reference sequence). Trimming took 4 bases from V and 2 from J, leaving 10 bases between them.